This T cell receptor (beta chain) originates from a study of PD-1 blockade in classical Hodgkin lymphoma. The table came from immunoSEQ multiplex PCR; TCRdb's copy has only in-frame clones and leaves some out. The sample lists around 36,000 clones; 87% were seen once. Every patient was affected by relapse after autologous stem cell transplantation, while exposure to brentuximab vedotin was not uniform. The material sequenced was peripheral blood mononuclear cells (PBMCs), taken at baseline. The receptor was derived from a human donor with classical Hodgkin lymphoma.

The CDR3 loop reads CASSLTSGQETQYF. The CDR3 nucleotides read TGTGCCAGCTCACTAACTAGCGGGCAAGAGACCCAGTACTTC. The genes are TRBV18 and TRBJ2-5, with 9 bases that match TRBD2. The CDR3 spans 14 residues. Trimming cost V 4 bases and J 2 bases; bases outside gene matches: 2. Germline V CDR1 and CDR2: KGHSH, LQKENI.